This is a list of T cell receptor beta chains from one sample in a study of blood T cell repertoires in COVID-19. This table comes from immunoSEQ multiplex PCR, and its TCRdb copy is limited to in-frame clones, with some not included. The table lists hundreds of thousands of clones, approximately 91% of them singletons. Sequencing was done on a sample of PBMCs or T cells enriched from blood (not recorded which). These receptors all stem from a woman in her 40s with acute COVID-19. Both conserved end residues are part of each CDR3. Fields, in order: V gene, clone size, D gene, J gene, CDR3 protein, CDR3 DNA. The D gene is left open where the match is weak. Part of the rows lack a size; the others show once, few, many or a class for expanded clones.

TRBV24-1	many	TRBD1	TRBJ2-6	CATSDPGGPHSGANVLTF	TGTGCCACCAGTGACCCAGGGGGCCCGCACTCTGGGGCCAACGTCCTGACTTTC
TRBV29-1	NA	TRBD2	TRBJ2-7	CSVEDPGRGSYEQYF	TGCAGCGTTGAAGATCCGGGGAGGGGCTCCTACGAGCAGTACTTC
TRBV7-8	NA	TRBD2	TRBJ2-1	CASSFSGGATEQFF	TGTGCCAGCAGCTTTAGCGGGGGGGCCACTGAGCAGTTCTTC
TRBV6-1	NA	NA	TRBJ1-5	CASSEAAGMDQPQHF	TGTGCCAGCAGTGAAGCTGCAGGAATGGATCAGCCCCAGCATTTT
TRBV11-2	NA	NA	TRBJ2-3	CASSLARGTDTQYF	TGTGCCAGCAGCTTAGCCAGGGGCACAGATACGCAGTATTTT
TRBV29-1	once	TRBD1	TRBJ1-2	CSIQGAFYGYTF	TGCAGCATACAGGGGGCTTTCTATGGCTACACCTTC
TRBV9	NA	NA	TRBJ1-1	CASSPAAGNTEAFF	TGTGCCAGCAGCCCTGCCGCGGGGAACACTGAAGCTTTCTTT
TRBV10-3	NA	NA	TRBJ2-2	CAISDGGTGELFF	TGTGCCATCAGTGATGGGGGGACCGGGGAGCTGTTTTTT
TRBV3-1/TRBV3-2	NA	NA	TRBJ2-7	CASSRWGDPSYEQYF	TGTGCCAGCAGCCGGTGGGGCGACCCCTCCTACGAGCAGTACTTC
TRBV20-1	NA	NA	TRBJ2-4	CSARRGDIQYF	TGCAGTGCTAGACGCGGCGACATTCAGTACTTC
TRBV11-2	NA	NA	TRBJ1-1	CASSFLPDSSPNTEAFF	TGTGCCAGCAGCTTCCTCCCCGACAGCTCCCCGAACACTGAAGCTTTCTTT
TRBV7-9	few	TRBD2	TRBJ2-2	CASSLVGTSGGAWTGELFF	TGTGCCAGCAGCTTAGTAGGGACTAGCGGGGGGGCATGGACCGGGGAGCTGTTTTTT
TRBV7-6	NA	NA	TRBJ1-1	CASSVQMNTEAFF	TGTGCCAGCAGCGTGCAGATGAACACTGAAGCTTTCTTT
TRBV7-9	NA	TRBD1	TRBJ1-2	CASSLGTGVYGYTF	TGTGCCAGCAGCTTAGGGACAGGGGTCTATGGCTACACCTTC
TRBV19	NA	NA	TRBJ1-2	CATKSSAGLYGYTF	TGTGCCACGAAGTCATCGGCAGGGCTCTATGGCTACACCTTC
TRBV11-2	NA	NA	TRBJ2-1	CASSPTGNNEQFF	TGTGCCAGCAGCCCGACTGGAAACAATGAGCAGTTCTTC
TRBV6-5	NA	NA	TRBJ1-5	CASTGTNSNQPQHF	TGTGCCAGCACGGGGACAAATAGCAATCAGCCCCAGCATTTT
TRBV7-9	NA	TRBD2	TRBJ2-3	CASSQIAGGTTDTQYF	TGTGCCAGCAGCCAAATAGCGGGGGGTACCACAGATACGCAGTATTTT
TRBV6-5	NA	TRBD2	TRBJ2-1	CASSYRGGAYNEQFF	TGTGCCAGCAGTTACCGCGGGGGGGCTTACAATGAGCAGTTCTTC
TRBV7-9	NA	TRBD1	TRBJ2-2	CASSSGTGGRGTGELFF	TGTGCCAGCAGCTCCGGGACAGGGGGCAGGGGCACCGGGGAGCTGTTTTTT
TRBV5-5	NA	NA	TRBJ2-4	CASNRGAKNIQYF	TGTGCCAGCAACCGGGGAGCCAAAAACATTCAGTACTTC
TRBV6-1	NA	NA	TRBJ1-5	CASSDRGGLQPQHF	TGTGCCAGCAGTGACAGGGGTGGGCTTCAGCCCCAGCATTTT
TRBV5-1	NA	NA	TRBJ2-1	CASSLGGNEQFF	TGCGCCAGCAGCTTAGGGGGCAATGAGCAGTTCTTC
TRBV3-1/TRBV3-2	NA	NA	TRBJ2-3	CASSQGGGGSTDTQYF	TGTGCCAGCAGCCAAGGGGGAGGGGGTAGCACAGATACGCAGTATTTT
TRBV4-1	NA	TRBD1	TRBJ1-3	CASSQEGDRVPSGNTIYF	TGCGCCAGCAGCCAAGAAGGGGACAGGGTACCCTCTGGAAACACCATATATTTT
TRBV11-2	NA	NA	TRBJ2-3	CASSPVAGTDTQYF	TGTGCCAGCAGCCCAGTAGCGGGCACAGATACGCAGTATTTT
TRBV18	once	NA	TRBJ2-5	CASSPSLQETQYF	TGTGCCAGCTCACCATCCCTGCAAGAGACCCAGTACTTC